Sequencing of this T cell receptor beta chain was carried out in a study of T cells in tuberculosis. Study in general: PBMC were archived before or within 7 days of starting treatment. Findings and limits, study-wide: Smaller distances to GMM-specific TCRs suggested their expansion in active tuberculosis.

TCRdb keeps only in-frame clones here, not all; method: immunoSEQ multiplex PCR. The sample yields about 10,000 clones, around 94% seen once. HIV-seronegative South African adults aged 18 years or older had newly diagnosed active tuberculosis. By sample fraction, this clone is hyperexpanded. Its target is unknown. The source is an adult with tuberculosis. The sample was PBMCs.

CDR3 sequence reads: CASSPGLAPREQYF. The CDR3 DNA follows: TGTGCCAGCAGCCCGGGACTAGCTCCACGCGAGCAGTACTTC. This rearrangement joins TRBV5-4 to TRBJ2-7; 9 nucleotides match TRBD2. There are 14 residues in the CDR3. CDR1 SGHNT and CDR2 YYREEE come from the germline V gene (reference sequence). Losses at the gene ends were 4 bases for V and 6 bases for J; bases not matched to a gene: 8.